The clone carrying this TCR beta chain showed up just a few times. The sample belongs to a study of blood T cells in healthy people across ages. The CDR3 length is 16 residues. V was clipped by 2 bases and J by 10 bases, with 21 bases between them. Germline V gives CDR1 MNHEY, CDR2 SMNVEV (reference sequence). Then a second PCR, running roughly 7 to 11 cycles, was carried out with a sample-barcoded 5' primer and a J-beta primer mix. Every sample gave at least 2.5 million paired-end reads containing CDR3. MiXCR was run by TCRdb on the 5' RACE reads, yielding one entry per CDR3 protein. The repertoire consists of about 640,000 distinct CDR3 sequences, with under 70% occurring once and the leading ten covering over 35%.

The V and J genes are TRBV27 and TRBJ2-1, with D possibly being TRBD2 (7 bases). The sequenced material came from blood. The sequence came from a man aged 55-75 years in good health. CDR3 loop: CASSLGGGVLTGEQFF. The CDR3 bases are TGTGCCAGCAGTTTAGGTGGGGGGGTTCTTACAGGGGAGCAGTTCTTC.